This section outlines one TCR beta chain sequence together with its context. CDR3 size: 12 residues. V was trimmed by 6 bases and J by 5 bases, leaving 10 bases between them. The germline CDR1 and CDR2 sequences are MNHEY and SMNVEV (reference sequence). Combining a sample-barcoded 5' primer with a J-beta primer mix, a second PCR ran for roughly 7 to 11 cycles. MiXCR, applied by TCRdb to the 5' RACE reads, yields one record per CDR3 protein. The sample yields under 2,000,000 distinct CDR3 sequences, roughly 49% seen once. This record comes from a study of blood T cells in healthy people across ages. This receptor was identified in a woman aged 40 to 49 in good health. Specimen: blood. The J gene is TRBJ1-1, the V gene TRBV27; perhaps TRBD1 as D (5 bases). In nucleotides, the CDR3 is TGTGCCAGCAGAAAGAAGGGGACTGAAGCTTTCTTT. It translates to CASRKKGTEAFF.